The present T cell receptor delta chain was sequenced within a study of γδ T cells in repeated Plasmodium falciparum infection. Study at large: Four controlled malaria infections with P. falciparum NF54 spanned 500 to 650 days. Timepoints: baseline, immediately before selected infections, and 21 days after every infection.

Study-wide results and limits: Malian children's Vdelta2-negative repertoires appeared more expanded and less diverse than Australians'. Many TCRgamma sequences overlapped between individuals in stable Vgamma9/Vdelta2+ repertoires.

Gammadelta T cells were flow-sorted from PBMC into Vgamma9/Vdelta2+ and Vdelta2-negative populations for bulk analysis. TCRdb redid clone calling on the multiplex PCR reads using CATT. The repertoire holds around 57,000 delta-chain clones, with over 1.5% as singletons. Germline lookup yields CDR1 TSWWSYY and CDR2 QGS. V lost 2 bases and J lost 3, with 31 bases in between. The CDR3 runs to 21 residues. With respect to this clone: The antigen is unknown. The protein that TCRdb holds for this DNA derives from a much larger clone and differs from the translated DNA at residue 12, which likely indicates a read error; the protein shown here is translated from the DNA.

The sample taken for sequencing was gamma-delta T cells from blood. This sequence joins TRDV1 and TRDJ1; weak D call: TRDD3 (6 bases). This sequence was found in a pool of human donors (malaria-infected and uninfected, not separated). The CDR3 here is CALGEFPFLHLVDTIADKLIF. The DNA for the CDR3 is TGTGCTCTTGGGGAATTCCCGTTCCTCCATCTGGTGGATACCATTGCCGATAAACTCATCTTT.